This T cell receptor (beta chain) was captured by sequencing in a study of cytomegalovirus exposure and HLA in healthy donors. A remark on this clone: Its antigen is unknown.

Per the germline V gene, CDR1 is MGHRA and CDR2 is YSYEKL. Germline trimming cut 1 base from V and 4 bases from J; bases unmatched to any gene: 10. The CDR3 extends over 17 amino acids. Use of 60 Vbeta and 13 Jbeta primers characterized the PCR. Sequencing used immunoSEQ multiplex PCR; TCRdb keeps in-frame clones, though not all of them. This table has 75,000 to 100,000 clones, 70% to 75% appearing once. Study outcomes and limitations: Earlier results showed most TCR beta V segments being productive about 90% or about 30% of the time. A later analysis reportedly found that, within productive TCRs, an Asian-associated ancestry cluster had fewer N-insertions than the mean observed across the approximately 660 donors. Across donors, most TCRs were seen rarely, yet some public ones were widespread. An analysis that came later showed most CMV-associated TCR beta chains appearing HLA-restricted.

This chain uses TRBV4-1 with TRBJ2-1; 7 bases line up with TRBD1. Sequencing used PBMCs. The receptor was derived from a middle-aged man in good health and CMV-seronegative. The DNA for the CDR3 is TGCGCCAGCAGCCAAGGAGCCGGGACAGTAAATTACAATGAGCAGTTCTTC. This gives the protein CASSQGAGTVNYNEQFF.